Sequencing of this T cell receptor beta chain was carried out in a study of T-cell reconstitution after alpha-beta-depleted transplantation in children. The CDR3 length is 11 residues. Germline CDR1 reads SQVTM; CDR2 reads ANQGSEA. Trimming removed 5 bases from V and 7 bases from J; junction bases left unmatched: 5. TCRbeta library construction was performed incorporating unique molecular identifiers. TCRdb fed the PCR reads into MiXCR, producing one record per CDR3 protein. The sample holds 640,000 or so distinct CDR3 sequences, approximately 16% seen once. This clonotype was observed a handful of times.

The sample here was PBMCs from the stem cell graft donor, taken from the stem cell graft. The chain uses TRBV29-1 and TRBJ2-7, with 7 bases that match TRBD1. The clonotype comes from a human donor who donated a stem cell graft to a child with acute myeloid leukemia. The CDR3 nucleotides read TGCAGCGTTTCGAACAGGGGTGAGCAGTACGTC. This encodes CSVSNRGEQYV.